The clone carrying this T cell receptor (beta chain) was detected only a few times. As yet, its antigen is unknown. TCRdb ran MiXCR on the 5' RACE reads and lists one entry per CDR3 protein. Of around 600,000 distinct CDR3 sequences listed, roughly an eighth are singletons. The data stem from a study of T cells after yellow fever vaccination. Study-level results: Abundant bulk-population clonotypes could contaminate the FACS-sorted repertoires.

Trimming cost V 4 bases and J 3 bases, with 16 bases left between them. CDR1 MDHEN and CDR2 SYDVKM come from the germline V gene. The CDR3 loop spans 16 amino acids. Specimen: PBMCs, collected on the day of the yellow fever booster vaccination. The clonotype was recovered from a man aged 25 to 45 who received the YFV17D yellow fever vaccine. The chain joins TRBV28 to TRBJ2-1; D tentatively reads TRBD1 or TRBD2 (5 bases each). The chain's CDR3 is CASSSLRDGFYNEQFF. Written as DNA, the CDR3 is TGTGCCAGCAGTTCGCTCCGGGACGGATTCTACAATGAGCAGTTCTTC.